This T cell receptor (beta chain) was sequenced for a study of Graves' ophthalmopathy and Graves' hyperthyroidism. From RNA, the CDR3 regions of TCR beta chains were amplified and sequenced. RT-PCR with HTBI primers came first, then second-round multiplex PCR. MiXCR, applied by TCRdb to the multiplex PCR reads, yields one record per CDR3 protein. The data contain hundreds of thousands of distinct CDR3 sequences, over 20% of them singletons. Regarding this clonotype: Its antigen is unidentified.

Study-level points and caveats: A model of 13 signatures distinguished ophthalmopathy from stable hyperthyroidism at approximately 88% sensitivity and roughly 82% specificity.

The length of the CDR3 is 12 residues. From germline, CDR1 is GTSNPN and CDR2 SVGIG (reference sequence). V was shortened by 5 bases and J by 8 bases, with 15 bases between the two germline ends. V gene TRBV30 combines with J gene TRBJ1-2; no definite D call. The origin of this receptor is a woman aged 18-29 years with stable Graves' hyperthyroidism. The sequenced sample consisted of peripheral blood. The CDR3 spells CAWRAAGGGYTF. The CDR3 DNA follows: TGTGCCTGGCGAGCCGCCGGCGGCGGCTACACCTTC.